This TCR beta chain was sequenced for a study of Ad26.COV2.S vaccination and SARS-CoV-2 variants. Whole-study findings and limits: While placebo recipients had lower spike-specific TCR breadth, vaccine recipients had more. A substantial breadth of spike-specific CD8+ and CD4+ T cell responses after vaccination has been reported.

Treatment denoted: around 19 received Ad26.COV2.S at low or high dose, single or two shots; about 5 received placebo; per-sample allocation not given. Each sample was drawn 63 days after the first injection (of vaccine or placebo). The individual, an adult aged 18-55 years, was a donor in Boston. Note on this clone: Antigen unknown.

Measured with immunoSEQ multiplex PCR; TCRdb has only the in-frame clones, and not every one. Among about 390,000 clones listed, about nine tenths were seen once. Germline V gene lookup returns CDR1 MNHEY and CDR2 SVGAGI. CDR3 length equals 16 residues. The ends lost 4 bases at V and 9 bases at J; junction bases unmatched: 14. The sequenced sample was peripheral blood, obtained in a trial of Ad26.COV2.S vaccine versus placebo. This rearrangement joins TRBV6-5 to TRBJ2-5; 10 bases fit TRBD2. The TCR was taken from a person aged 18 to 65 who received the Ad26.COV2.S COVID-19 vaccine or a placebo. CDR3 nucleotides: TGTGCCAGCAGTTTGAGTAGCGGGGGGACCAGAGGGTCCCAGTACTTC. Its protein is CASSLSSGGTRGSQYF.